This section outlines one T cell receptor beta chain sequence together with its context. This CDR3 is also generated by other DNA sequences in the sample. Germline V lookup: CDR1 MDHEN, CDR2 SYDVKM. V dropped 6 bases and J dropped 5 bases, with 4 bases sitting between them. This CDR3 spans 11 amino acids. These data originate in a study of T cell changes during pregnancy in multiple sclerosis. The table came from immunoSEQ multiplex PCR; TCRdb's copy has only in-frame clones and leaves some out. Of approximately 52,000 clones listed, 92% are singletons. This rearrangement joins TRBV28 to TRBJ2-2, with D unresolved. This TCR was sampled from a female donor with multiple sclerosis, enrolled in a pregnancy study. The input for sequencing was CD4+ T cells from peripheral blood mononuclear cells, taken after pregnancy. CDR3 bases: TGTGCCAGCAGCCTAACCGGGGAGCTGTTTTTT. It yields the protein CASSLTGELFF. The full variable domain, with the rest looked up from reference TRBV28 and TRBJ2-2, is DVKVTQSSRYLVKRTGEKVFLECVQDMDHENMFWYRQDPGLGLRLIYFSYDVKMKEKGDIPEGYSVSREKKERFSLILESASTNQTSMYLCASSLTGELFFGEGSRLTVL.